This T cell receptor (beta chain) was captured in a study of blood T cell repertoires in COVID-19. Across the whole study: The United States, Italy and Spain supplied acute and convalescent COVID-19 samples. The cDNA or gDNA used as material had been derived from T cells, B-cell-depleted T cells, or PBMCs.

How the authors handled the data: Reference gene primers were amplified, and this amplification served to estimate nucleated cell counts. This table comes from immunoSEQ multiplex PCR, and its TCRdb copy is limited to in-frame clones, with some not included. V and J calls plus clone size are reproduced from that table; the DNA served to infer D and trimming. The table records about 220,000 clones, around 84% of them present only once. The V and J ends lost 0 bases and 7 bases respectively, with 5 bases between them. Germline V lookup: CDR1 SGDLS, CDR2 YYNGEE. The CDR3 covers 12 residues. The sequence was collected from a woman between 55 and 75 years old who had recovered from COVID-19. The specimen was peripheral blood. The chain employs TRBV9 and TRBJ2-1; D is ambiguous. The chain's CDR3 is CASSVGLNEQFF. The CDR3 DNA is TGTGCCAGCAGCGTAGGACTTAATGAGCAGTTCTTC.